This T cell receptor beta chain was identified during a study of T cells in Graves' hyperthyroidism and ophthalmopathy. The TCR beta CDR3 regions underwent amplification using RNA transcripts as the source. First-round RT-PCR of the TCR CDR3 relied on the HTBI primer set. MiXCR was run by TCRdb on the multiplex PCR reads, yielding one entry per CDR3 protein. This sample has around 600,000 distinct CDR3 sequences; about 14% occur once, and the top ten carry about an eighth. In germline, CDR1 is SQVTM, CDR2 ANQGSEA. Trimming cost V 8 bases and J 2 bases, with 13 bases left between them. CDR3 length equals 12 residues.

The J gene is TRBJ2-7, the V gene TRBV29-1; D not resolved. Specimen: blood. The sequence came from a woman aged 50 to 65 with Graves' ophthalmopathy. The CDR3 coding sequence is TGCAGCATTGTTGGCGGAACCTACGAGCAGTACTTC. It specifies CSIVGGTYEQYF.